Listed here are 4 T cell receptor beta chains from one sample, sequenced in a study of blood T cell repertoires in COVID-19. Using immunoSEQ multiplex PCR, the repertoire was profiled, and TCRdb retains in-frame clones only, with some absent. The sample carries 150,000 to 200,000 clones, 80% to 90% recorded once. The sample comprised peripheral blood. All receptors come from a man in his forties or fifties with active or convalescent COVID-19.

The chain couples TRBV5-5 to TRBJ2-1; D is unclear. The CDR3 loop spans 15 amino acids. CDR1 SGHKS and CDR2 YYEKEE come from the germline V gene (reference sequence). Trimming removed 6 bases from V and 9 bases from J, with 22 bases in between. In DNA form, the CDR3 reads TGTGCCAGCAAAATCTCCTCACCCCTCCTCGGTGAGCAGTTCTTC. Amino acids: CASKISSPLLGEQFF.

The CDR3 DNA sequence: TGTGCCAGCAGCGTAGGATTGGAGACAGCAACTAATGAAAAACTGTTTTTT. Residues: CASSVGLETATNEKLFF. The chain couples TRBV9 to TRBJ1-4; TRBD1 is a possible D gene (5 bases). The CDR3 consists of 17 residues. The germline V and J ends were trimmed by 0 bases and 0 bases, with 12 bases remaining between them. Germline lookup yields CDR1 SGDLS and CDR2 YYNGEE. Looking up the rest from reference TRBV9 and TRBJ1-4 gives the full variable domain: DSGVTQTPKHLITATGQRVTLRCSPRSGDLSVYWYQQSLDQGLQFLIQYYNGEERAKGNILERFSAQQFPDLHSELNLSSLELGDSALYFCASSVGLETATNEKLFFGSGTQLSVL.

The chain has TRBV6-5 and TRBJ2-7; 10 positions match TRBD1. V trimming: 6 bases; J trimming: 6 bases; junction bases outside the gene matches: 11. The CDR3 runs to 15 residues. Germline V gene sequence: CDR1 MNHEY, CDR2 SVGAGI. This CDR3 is CASRFQDRGNSEQYF. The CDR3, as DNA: TGTGCCAGCAGGTTCCAGGACAGGGGGAATTCCGAGCAGTACTTC.

CDR3 DNA sequence: TGTGCCAGCAGCTCCTCCAATCGGGTCAACAATGAGCAGTTCTTC. Translating gives CASSSSNRVNNEQFF. The chain carries TRBV7-3 and TRBJ2-1; D ambiguous. Deletions cut 4 bases from V and 5 bases from J, with 15 bases between. The germline gives CDR1 SGHTA, CDR2 FQGTGA. The CDR3 consists of 15 residues.